This TCR beta chain was identified in a study of technical replicates of blood from several donors. The CDR3 has 16 amino acids. Germline V gene lookup returns CDR1 SGHNT and CDR2 YYREEE (reference sequence). The trim removed 0 bases at V and 4 bases at J, leaving 7 bases unmatched. This table comes from immunoSEQ multiplex PCR, and its TCRdb copy is limited to in-frame clones, with some not included. Among approximately 97,000 clones listed, approximately 95% were seen once. V usage is TRBV5-4 and J usage is TRBJ2-3; 8 bases are a match to TRBD2. Sequencing was performed on T cells isolated from PBMCs. The clonotype was recovered from a human donor in good health. The CDR3 loop reads CASSLVRTGGPDTQYF. The CDR3 coding sequence is TGTGCCAGCAGCTTGGTACGTACGGGAGGGCCAGATACGCAGTATTTT.